The sequence of this T cell receptor beta chain was determined in a study of cytomegalovirus exposure and HLA in healthy donors. Primers: 60 Vbeta forward and 13 Jbeta reverse. Using immunoSEQ multiplex PCR, the repertoire was profiled, and TCRdb retains in-frame clones only, with some absent. The sample lists more than 150,000 clones; 80% were seen once. V lost 0 bases and J lost 2, with 8 bases in between. Germline values: CDR1 MNHNY, CDR2 SVGAGI (reference sequence). This CDR3 is 14 amino acids long. This chain links TRBV6-6 with TRBJ2-7; D possibly corresponds to TRBD1 (5 bases). This TCR came from a boy aged 10-17 years in good health and CMV-seronegative. The source material was PBMCs. The CDR3 nucleotides are TGTGCCAGCAGTTACTCGCCCAGGGCCTACGAGCAGTACTTC. Translation gives CASSYSPRAYEQYF.